One sample yielded the 29 T cell receptor beta chains listed below, sequenced in a study of Ad26.COV2.S vaccination and SARS-CoV-2 variants. Sequenced by immunoSEQ multiplex PCR; TCRdb stores in-frame clones only, minus some. The data contain about 400,000 clones, approximately 89% of them singletons. Specified treatment: some 20 received Ad26.COV2.S at low or high dose, single or two shots; about 5 received placebo; per-sample allocation not given. Sampling took place 63 days after the first vaccine or placebo injection. Material: peripheral blood, obtained in a trial of Ad26.COV2.S vaccine versus placebo. The receptors here all came from a person aged 18 to 59 who received the Ad26.COV2.S COVID-19 vaccine or a placebo.

CDR3 in DNA: TGTGCCAGCGGGTCAAGGACAGGGTATAATCAGCCCCAGCATTTT. Translating it yields CASGSRTGYNQPQHF. The V call is TRBV2, the J call TRBJ1-5; TRBD1 agrees at 8 bases. V gave up 8 bases and J gave up 4 bases; unmatched junction bases: 10. Germline lookup yields CDR1 SNHLY and CDR2 FYNNEI. The CDR3 runs to 15 residues.

The chain joins TRBV6-5 to TRBJ1-3; 8 nucleotides line up with TRBD1. The CDR3 has 13 amino acids. Germline V gene lookup returns CDR1 MNHEY and CDR2 SVGAGI. With V trimmed by 9 bases and J by 5 bases, 6 bases remained unmatched. CDR3 residues: CASTWDRRNTIYF. CDR3 DNA: TGTGCCAGTACCTGGGACAGGAGAAACACCATATATTTT.

The CDR3 here is CASSPALAGGRNEQFF. The CDR3 DNA reads TGTGCCAGCTCACCCGCGCTAGCGGGAGGCCGAAATGAGCAGTTCTTC. The J gene is TRBJ2-1, the V gene TRBV18, with 11 bases identical to TRBD2. Germline V CDR1 and CDR2: KGHSH, LQKENI. This CDR3 region has 16 residues. V lost 3 bases and J lost 7; bases outside the gene matches: 8.

As regards this clone: The same CDR3 can be traced to other DNA sequences in this sample. The chain couples TRBV9 to TRBJ1-1; D gene unclear. Trimming cost V 0 bases and J 3 bases, with 3 bases left between them. CDR3 length: 12 residues. The germline V gene has CDR1 SGDLS and CDR2 YYNGEE. The CDR3 loop reads CASSVGDTEAFF. As DNA, the CDR3 is TGTGCCAGCAGCGTAGGGGACACTGAAGCTTTCTTT.

This sequence joins TRBV6-5 and TRBJ2-6, with D perhaps matching TRBD2 (6 bases). The germline V gene has CDR1 MNHEY and CDR2 SVGAGI. There are 13 residues in the CDR3. Trimming shortened V by 11 bases and J by 0 bases, and 8 bases separated the two germline ends. This chain's CDR3 is CAGGLSGANVLTF. Here the CDR3 DNA reads TGTGCCGGGGGACTCTCTGGGGCCAACGTCCTGACTTTC.

A note on this clone: The junction shows a germline mismatch at one end, possibly a read error. The rearrangement joins TRBV5-8 to TRBJ2-5; 16 positions match TRBD2. Germline V gene lookup returns CDR1 SGHTS and CDR2 YDEGEE. The CDR3 totals 17 residues. CDR3 loop: CASSLGTSGRAYETQYF. The CDR3 DNA is TGTGCCAGCAGTTTGGGGACTAGCGGGAGGGCCTACGAGACCCAGTACTTC.

The V call is TRBV12-5, the J call TRBJ2-5; D not certain. Germline-derived CDR1 and CDR2 are LGHNT and FRNRAP. This CDR3 is 14 amino acids long. Trimming stripped 5 bases from V and 5 bases from J, with 15 bases between. CDR3 DNA: TGTGCTAGTGGTCCGACTCTCTACGGGGAGACCCAGTACTTC. This encodes CASGPTLYGETQYF.

This clone was recorded a few times. V is TRBV5-1 and J is TRBJ2-7; 8 bases are shared with TRBD2. The CDR3 loop spans 16 amino acids. Germline V lookup: CDR1 SGHRS, CDR2 YFSETQ. V shed 0 bases and J 2 bases; nucleotides not matched to a gene: 7. The chain's CDR3 is CASSLAAGGLTYEQYF. In nucleotides, the CDR3 is TGCGCCAGCAGCTTGGCTGCGGGAGGCCTCACCTACGAGCAGTACTTC.

This chain links TRBV5-1 with TRBJ2-3; no clear D. Per germline, CDR1 SGHRS and CDR2 YFSETQ. The CDR3 is made up of 13 amino acids. The germline V and J ends were trimmed by 0 bases and 3 bases, with 5 bases remaining between them. This CDR3 reads CASSLGATDTQYF. The CDR3 DNA follows: TGCGCCAGCAGCTTGGGTGCGACAGATACGCAGTATTTT.

V usage is TRBV24-1 and J usage is TRBJ2-3; TRBD2 agrees at 8 bases. The length of the CDR3 is 12 residues. V shed 7 bases and J 10 bases; nucleotides not matched to a gene: 6. Germline CDR1 reads KGHDR; CDR2 reads SFDVKD. Here the CDR3 DNA reads TGTGCCACCAGGGCCCTAGCGGGCGCGCAGTATTTT. This translates into CATRALAGAQYF.

The chain carries TRBV5-1 and TRBJ2-7; D might be TRBD1 (6 bases). Germline CDR1 SGHRS, CDR2 YFSETQ. The CDR3 is 15 amino acids. V was shortened by 2 bases and J by 4 bases, with 16 bases between the two germline ends. CDR3 in DNA: TGCGCCAGCAGCTTCGTTGTAGGCCAGGGGTACGAGCAGTACTTC. This sequence encodes CASSFVVGQGYEQYF.

The chain joins TRBV12-3 or TRBV12-4 to TRBJ2-7, with no clear D. V shed 6 bases and J shed 1 base, with 10 bases lying between them. The CDR3 totals 13 residues. CDR3 region: CASSPRVSYEQYF. The CDR3 DNA follows: TGTGCCAGCAGCCCAAGGGTTTCCTACGAGCAGTACTTC.

V usage is TRBV6-5 and J usage is TRBJ2-7, with 8 bases aligning to TRBD1. CDR1 is MNHEY, CDR2 SVGAGI, per germline. The CDR3 has 15 residues. V shed 5 bases and J 9 bases; nucleotides not matched to a gene: 15. The CDR3 spells CASSPTQGALIVQYF. For the CDR3, the DNA is TGTGCCAGCAGTCCAACGCAGGGGGCGCTGATCGTGCAGTACTTC.

As DNA, the CDR3 is TGTGCCAGCAGTGTGGACAGGACGAATTCTGAAAAACTGTTTTTT. It yields the protein CASSVDRTNSEKLFF. The chain has TRBV2 and TRBJ1-4; 7 positions agree with TRBD1. CDR3 length: 15 amino acids. V shed 4 bases and J 7 bases; nucleotides not matched to a gene: 9. Germline CDR1 and CDR2: SNHLY and FYNNEI.

This sequence joins TRBV5-1 and TRBJ2-7, with a possible D match to TRBD1 (6 bases). Germline CDR1 SGHRS, CDR2 YFSETQ. This CDR3 contains 14 residues. With 0 bases removed from V and 1 base from J, the gap between germline ends came to 8 bases. CDR3 protein: CASSLDRVSYEQYF. Written as DNA, the CDR3 is TGCGCCAGCAGCTTGGACAGGGTATCCTACGAGCAGTACTTC.

This CDR3 is CASSSLVGEQYF. The DNA for the CDR3 is TGTGCCAGCAGCTCCTTAGTAGGCGAGCAGTACTTC. The chain recombines TRBV5-4 with TRBJ2-7; D is uncertain. Per germline, CDR1 SGHNT and CDR2 YYREEE (reference sequence). Trimming shortened V by 3 bases and J by 6 bases, and 10 bases separated the two germline ends. The CDR3 has 12 residues. The full variable domain, rest sourced from reference TRBV5-4 and TRBJ2-7, is ETGVTQSPTHLIKTRGQQVTLRCSSQSGHNTVSWYQQALGQGPQFIFQYYREEENGRGNFPPRFSGLQFPNYSSELNVNALELDDSALYLCASSSLVGEQYFGPGTRLTVT.

DNA of the CDR3: TGTGCCAGCAGCCAACTTACAGGGGTACGGAGCTATGGCTACACCTTC. Protein product: CASSQLTGVRSYGYTF. The chain carries TRBV7-9 and TRBJ1-2; TRBD1 matches at 7 bases. This CDR3 contains 16 residues. J gave up 4 bases and V 5 bases, and 13 bases lay outside the gene matches. CDR1 is SEHNR and CDR2 is FQNEAQ in the germline V gene (reference sequence).

This clone has only one observation. J is TRBJ2-7 and V is TRBV18; tentatively, D is TRBD1 (5 bases). The V end was cut by 3 bases, the J end by 7 bases, with 16 bases between. Germline CDR1 reads KGHSH; CDR2 reads LQKENI. This CDR3 has 14 residues. The CDR3 coding sequence is TGTGCCAGCTCACCTCTCTCGACAGCTGGGGAGCAGTACTTC. This encodes CASSPLSTAGEQYF.

The CDR3 protein is CASSQTQGARYNEQFF. CDR3 nucleotide sequence: TGCGCCAGCAGCCAAACACAGGGGGCTCGGTACAATGAGCAGTTCTTC. The chain recombines TRBV4-1 with TRBJ2-1, with 9 bases fitting TRBD1. This CDR3 has 16 residues. Trimming at V came to 2 bases and at J to 4 bases, leaving 6 bases not matched to a gene. In germline, CDR1 is MGHRA, CDR2 YSYEKL.

This chain joins TRBV5-1 and TRBJ2-7; D is possibly TRBD2 (6 bases). There are 13 residues in the CDR3. CDR1 and CDR2 (germline): SGHRS, YFSETQ. V was pared by 3 bases and J by 6 bases, with 13 bases between. CDR3 sequence (DNA): TGCGCCAGCAGCTGGGACTCTGGCCTCGAGCAGTACTTC. This codes for CASSWDSGLEQYF.

DNA of the CDR3: TGTGCCACCAGTGAGACGGGGAATCAGCCCCAGCATTTT. This sequence encodes CATSETGNQPQHF. The V and J genes are TRBV24-1 and TRBJ1-5; no definite D call. Germline V gene lookup returns CDR1 KGHDR and CDR2 SFDVKD. Trimming left V 4 bases short and J 4 bases short, with 7 bases between. The CDR3 contains 13 residues.

The chain employs TRBV2 and TRBJ2-7, with D uncertain. Trimming removed 3 bases from V and 3 bases from J, with 9 bases in between. Per the germline V gene, CDR1 is SNHLY and CDR2 is FYNNEI. The CDR3 runs 13 residues. CDR3 region: CASSEVQLYEQYF. In DNA, the CDR3 is TGTGCCAGCAGTGAGGTCCAACTCTACGAGCAGTACTTC.

The rearrangement joins TRBV5-1 to TRBJ1-2; a weak D match, TRBD1 (6 bases). The germline gives CDR1 SGHRS, CDR2 YFSETQ. The CDR3 is 13 residues long. The V gene lost 3 bases and the J gene lost 7 bases, with 13 bases spanning the gap. This CDR3 is CASSSETGPGYTF. In nucleotides, the CDR3 is TGCGCCAGCAGCTCGGAAACAGGGCCTGGCTACACCTTC.

V usage is TRBV9 and J usage is TRBJ2-2; 14 bases agree with TRBD2. The CDR3 consists of 19 residues. V was clipped by 4 bases and J by 6 bases; unmatched bases: 14. The germline V gene has CDR1 SGDLS and CDR2 YYNGEE. CDR3 loop: CASSTRSGTSGSKPGELFF. CDR3 bases: TGTGCCAGCAGCACCAGATCCGGGACTAGCGGGAGTAAACCCGGGGAGCTGTTTTTT.

This chain joins TRBV19 and TRBJ2-1; 13 bases align to TRBD2. CDR1 and CDR2 (germline): LNHDA, SQIVND (reference sequence). After removal of 1 base from V and 5 bases from J, the junction contained 8 bases not matched to a gene. The CDR3 extends over 18 amino acids. The CDR3 coding sequence is TGTGCCAGTAGTATAGTCCGGACTAGCGGGAGCTCTCACAATGAGCAGTTCTTC. Its protein is CASSIVRTSGSSHNEQFF.

This chain connects TRBV28 to TRBJ1-4; no clear D. The CDR3 sequence is 14 residues long. V was clipped by 4 bases and J by 5 bases, with 11 bases between them. Germline lookup yields CDR1 MDHEN and CDR2 SYDVKM. The CDR3 protein is CASSSPGTNEKLFF. In DNA, the CDR3 is TGTGCCAGCAGTTCGCCGGGCACAAATGAAAAACTGTTTTTT.

The chain combines TRBV28 with TRBJ1-2, with 11 bases identical to TRBD1. V shed 5 bases and J 5 bases; nucleotides not matched to a gene: 7. CDR1 is MDHEN, CDR2 SYDVKM, per germline. The CDR3 sequence is 15 residues long. The CDR3 DNA follows: TGTGCCAGCAGTGAACCTGGACAGGGGGCTTATGGCTACACCTTC. It yields the protein CASSEPGQGAYGYTF.

The chain uses TRBV7-9 and TRBJ1-1; D not resolved. The germline V gene encodes CDR1 SEHNR and CDR2 FQNEAQ (reference sequence). With 1 base removed from V and 7 bases from J, the gap between germline ends came to 10 bases. The CDR3 covers 13 residues. The CDR3, as DNA: TGTGCCAGCAGCTTAGGCTTTGAGGGTGAAGCTTTCTTT. Its translation is CASSLGFEGEAFF.

This chain links TRBV2 with TRBJ2-5; 8 bases agree with TRBD1. Germline V gives CDR1 SNHLY, CDR2 FYNNEI. J lost 3 bases, V lost 0 bases, and 0 bases had no gene match. The CDR3 sequence is 14 residues long. CDR3 sequence: CASSEADREETQYF. DNA of the CDR3: TGTGCCAGCAGTGAAGCGGACAGGGAAGAGACCCAGTACTTC.